The T cell receptor (beta chain) described here comes from a study of spatial heterogeneity in lung cancer. TCRdb independently ran MiXCR on the 5' RACE reads; one entry per CDR3 protein. The sample holds 15,000 to 20,000 distinct CDR3 sequences, approximately 5.8% seen once. This CDR3 has 13 amino acids. CDR1 is SGHDT and CDR2 is YYEEEE in the germline V gene. The ends were cut back, 0 bases at V and 0 bases at J, with 4 bases in the middle. This clonotype is classed as medium-sized. The antigen remains unidentified. Study outcomes and limitations: Tumor T cell coverage was estimated at around 7% for alpha and roughly 14% for beta chains. Mutation counts in tumors were tracked by counts of expanded intratumoral alpha and beta TCRs.

The sample's time point: sample taken at primary tumor resection. This TCR came from a male donor with early-stage non-small cell lung cancer. Here the sequenced sample was lung tumor tissue, taken at surgery. V and J are TRBV5-6 and TRBJ2-7; D not resolved. This chain's CDR3 is CASSLVDSYEQYF. The CDR3 DNA reads TGTGCCAGCAGCTTGGTAGACTCCTACGAGCAGTACTTC.